This is a list of T cell receptor beta chains from one sample in a study of beta chain features in type 1 diabetes. Repertoires were generated with immunoSEQ multiplex PCR, while TCRdb's copy carries only in-frame clones and drops some. The profile shows 550,000 to 850,000 clones, roughly an eighth of them singletons. Sequencing was done on a sample of naive CD4+ T cells from blood. The receptor source for this set is a man between 18 and 35 years old with type 1 diabetes. CDR3s include the opening cysteine and the closing phenylalanine or tryptophan. A D gene is named only where the DNA matches it firmly. Only some rows state a clone size, as once, few, many or a class for expanded clones.

size: few; V: TRBV29-1; D: .; J: TRBJ2-1; DNA: TGCAGCGTCCCCCCCGGCGGCTCCTACAATGAGCAGTTCTTC; CDR3: CSVPPGGSYNEQFF
size: .; V: TRBV2; D: .; J: TRBJ2-1; DNA: TGTGCCAGCAGCCAACAGGGAACCCTAAACAATGAGCAGTTCTTC; CDR3: CASSQQGTLNNEQFF
size: .; V: TRBV12-5; D: .; J: TRBJ1-4; DNA: TGTGCTAGTGGTTTGGTAATAACTCCGAGGGTGGAAAAACTGTTTTTT; CDR3: CASGLVITPRVEKLFF
size: few; V: TRBV10-2; D: .; J: TRBJ2-5; DNA: TGCGCCAGCAGTGCAGGGAAAGAGACCCAGTACTTC; CDR3: CASSAGKETQYF
size: .; V: TRBV18; D: TRBD2; J: TRBJ2-5; DNA: TGTGCCAGCTCACCACCTAGCGGGGTACAAGAGACCCAGTACTTC; CDR3: CASSPPSGVQETQYF
size: .; V: TRBV5-6; D: .; J: TRBJ2-7; DNA: TGTGCCAGCAGTCAGGACGGATACGAGCAGTACTTC; CDR3: CASSQDGYEQYF
size: few; V: TRBV19; D: TRBD1; J: TRBJ2-7; DNA: TGTGCCAGTACCCGGGACAGTCGCTCCTACGAGCAGTACTTC; CDR3: CASTRDSRSYEQYF
size: few; V: TRBV6-5; D: .; J: TRBJ1-2; DNA: TGTGCCAGCAGTAATGACAGGGGCTACACCTTC; CDR3: CASSNDRGYTF
size: .; V: TRBV15; D: .; J: TRBJ2-2; DNA: TGTGCCACCAGCAGAGCTGGATCTAGCGACGAAGCCGGGGAGCTGTTTTTT; CDR3: CATSRAGSSDEAGELFF
size: few; V: TRBV5-1; D: TRBD1; J: TRBJ2-7; DNA: TGCGCCAGCAGCTTCGGACAGGGGGCGTGGTACGAGCAGTACTTC; CDR3: CASSFGQGAWYEQYF
size: few; V: TRBV4-1; D: .; J: TRBJ2-6; DNA: TGCGCCAGCAGCCAAGTGCCAGGGCCTGGGGCCAACGTCCTGACTTTC; CDR3: CASSQVPGPGANVLTF
size: .; V: TRBV29-1; D: .; J: TRBJ1-2; DNA: TGCAGCGCACCCAAAACAGGAGATGTCTACACCTTC; CDR3: CSAPKTGDVYTF
size: few; V: TRBV5-1; D: .; J: TRBJ2-3; DNA: TGCGCCAGCAGCATCCAGGATACAGATACGCAGTATTTT; CDR3: CASSIQDTDTQYF
size: .; V: TRBV18; D: .; J: TRBJ1-2; DNA: TGTGCCAGCTCACCGGACGGAGACTATGGCTACACCTTC; CDR3: CASSPDGDYGYTF
size: .; V: TRBV29-1; D: .; J: TRBJ1-1; DNA: TGCAGCTTTTGCGGGGGGAACACTGAAGCTTTCTTT; CDR3: CSFCGGNTEAFF
size: .; V: TRBV5-1; D: .; J: TRBJ2-2; DNA: TGCGCCAGCAGCTTGGCAGGGCAGGCTGCCGGGGAGCTGTTTTTT; CDR3: CASSLAGQAAGELFF
size: .; V: TRBV7-8; D: .; J: TRBJ2-2; DNA: TGTGCCAGCAGCTTAGTAAGGGGAACCGGGGAGCTGTTTTTT; CDR3: CASSLVRGTGELFF
size: .; V: TRBV10-3; D: .; J: TRBJ2-7; DNA: TGTGCCATCAGTGAGTCTGGGAGCTACGAGCAGTACTTC; CDR3: CAISESGSYEQYF
size: few; V: TRBV19; D: .; J: TRBJ1-5; DNA: TGTGCCAGTACTAAAGCAGGTGGCAATCAGCCCCAGCATTTT; CDR3: CASTKAGGNQPQHF
size: few; V: TRBV6-4; D: .; J: TRBJ2-1; DNA: TGTGCCAGCAGTGTAGAGCGGAGCTCCTACAATGAGCAGTTCTTC; CDR3: CASSVERSSYNEQFF
size: few; V: TRBV7-6; D: .; J: TRBJ2-7; DNA: TGTGCCAGCAGCTCCCCTGGACAGTCCTACGAGCAGTACTTC; CDR3: CASSSPGQSYEQYF
size: few; V: TRBV6-1; D: TRBD1; J: TRBJ1-6; DNA: TGTGCCAGCAGTGGGGACAGGGGATCACCCCTCCACTTT; CDR3: CASSGDRGSPLHF
size: .; V: TRBV30; D: .; J: TRBJ1-2; DNA: TGTGCCTGGTACTTAGGGGTCGGCTACACCTTC; CDR3: CAWYLGVGYTF
size: .; V: TRBV30; D: .; J: TRBJ1-1; DNA: TGTGCCTGGAGTCCTACCCGGGGATCCATAAGGGATGCTTTCTTT; CDR3: CAWSPTRGSIRDAFF
size: few; V: TRBV7-9; D: TRBD1; J: TRBJ2-5; DNA: TGTGCCAGCAGCGACAGGGGTGGAGAGACCCAGTACTTC; CDR3: CASSDRGGETQYF
size: .; V: TRBV7-8; D: .; J: TRBJ1-5; DNA: TGTGCCAGCAGCTTAGCGTCAGGGTTGAGTCAGCCCCAGCATTTT; CDR3: CASSLASGLSQPQHF
size: .; V: TRBV5-1; D: .; J: TRBJ1-1; DNA: TGCGCCAGCAGCTTTGACATGAACACTGAAGCTTTCTTT; CDR3: CASSFDMNTEAFF
size: few; V: TRBV13; D: .; J: TRBJ2-1; DNA: TGTGCCAGCACCCCGAAGGTAAATGAGCAGTTCTTC; CDR3: CASTPKVNEQFF
size: few; V: TRBV4-1; D: .; J: TRBJ2-7; DNA: TGCGCCAGCAGCCAAGAATTAAAGCCCAGCTTGTACTTC; CDR3: CASSQELKPSLYF
size: .; V: TRBV5-1; D: .; J: TRBJ2-7; DNA: TGCGCCAGCAGCTTCGAGGGGAGCTACGAGCAGTACTTC; CDR3: CASSFEGSYEQYF
size: few; V: TRBV7-6; D: TRBD1; J: TRBJ1-2; DNA: TGTGCCAGCAGCCCGACGACAGGGGACTATGGCTACACCTTC; CDR3: CASSPTTGDYGYTF
size: .; V: TRBV2; D: TRBD2; J: TRBJ2-1; DNA: TGTGCCAGCTCCTACGGGACTAGCGGGGGGGTTGAGCAGTTCTTC; CDR3: CASSYGTSGGVEQFF
size: few; V: TRBV7-2; D: .; J: TRBJ2-7; DNA: TGTGCCAGCAGCTTGTTAGGGAGGAACGAGCAGTACTTC; CDR3: CASSLLGRNEQYF
size: few; V: TRBV18; D: .; J: TRBJ1-6; DNA: TGTGCCAGCTCACCACCGGCGGGTAATTCACCCCTCCACTTT; CDR3: CASSPPAGNSPLHF
size: few; V: TRBV7-6; D: TRBD1; J: TRBJ2-4; DNA: TGTGCCAGCAGCTCCGGACAGGGGTTGACCAAAAACATTCAGTACTTC; CDR3: CASSSGQGLTKNIQYF
size: .; V: TRBV30; D: .; J: TRBJ1-2; DNA: TGTGCCTGGAGTTCACCGGCCAGGGTAAATCGTGGCTACACCTTC; CDR3: CAWSSPARVNRGYTF
size: few; V: TRBV6-1; D: .; J: TRBJ2-1; DNA: TGTGCCAGCAGTGAAGTACCGGGCAATGAGCAGTTCTTC; CDR3: CASSEVPGNEQFF
size: few; V: TRBV5-4; D: TRBD2; J: TRBJ2-3; DNA: TGTGCCAGCAGCGCGACTAGCGGGGGGACCGCAGATACGCAGTATTTT; CDR3: CASSATSGGTADTQYF
size: .; V: TRBV19; D: TRBD1; J: TRBJ2-3; DNA: TGTGCCAGTACCCCCGGGCAGGGGGCCCCAGGAGGAGATACGCAGTATTTT; CDR3: CASTPGQGAPGGDTQYF
size: .; V: TRBV2; D: TRBD1; J: TRBJ2-6; DNA: TGTGCCAGCCTCGACAGGGCTGGGGCCAACGTCCTGACTTTC; CDR3: CASLDRAGANVLTF
size: few; V: TRBV10-3; D: TRBD2; J: TRBJ2-7; DNA: TGTGCCATCAGTGACCCTAGCGGGGGCTCCGAGCAGTACTTC; CDR3: CAISDPSGGSEQYF
size: few; V: TRBV2; D: .; J: TRBJ1-5; DNA: TGTGCCAGCAGTGAATCGGCGAGCAATCAGCCCCAGCATTTT; CDR3: CASSESASNQPQHF
size: .; V: TRBV30; D: .; J: TRBJ1-5; DNA: TGTGCCTGGGACAGGCCCAATCAGCCCCAGCATTTT; CDR3: CAWDRPNQPQHF
size: .; V: TRBV19; D: .; J: TRBJ1-4; DNA: TGTGCCAGTAGTACCAACCCTGGTAATGAAAAACTGTTTTTT; CDR3: CASSTNPGNEKLFF
size: few; V: TRBV7-2; D: TRBD1; J: TRBJ2-1; DNA: TGTGCCAGCAGCCTTCAGGGGGCAAGTGGGAATGAGCAGTTCTTC; CDR3: CASSLQGASGNEQFF
size: few; V: TRBV28; D: TRBD1; J: TRBJ2-7; DNA: TGTGCCAGCAGTTTGTGGGACAGGGGGCCGGAGCAGTACTTC; CDR3: CASSLWDRGPEQYF
size: few; V: TRBV6-6; D: .; J: TRBJ1-6; DNA: TGTGCCACCCGTTTGGGGGCTTCTAATTCACCCCTCCACTTT; CDR3: CATRLGASNSPLHF
size: .; V: TRBV4-2; D: TRBD1; J: TRBJ2-1; DNA: TGTGCCAGCAGCCGCGCGGGACAGGGTTCCTACAATGAGCAGTTCTTC; CDR3: CASSRAGQGSYNEQFF
size: .; V: TRBV4-1; D: TRBD1; J: TRBJ1-1; DNA: TGCGCCAGCAGAGTACAGGGGGCCACTGAAGCTTTCTTT; CDR3: CASRVQGATEAFF
size: .; V: TRBV29-1; D: .; J: TRBJ1-4; DNA: TGCAGCGTCGGGGACGGGATGGGGGAAAAACTGTTTTTT; CDR3: CSVGDGMGEKLFF
size: few; V: TRBV6-5; D: .; J: TRBJ2-3; DNA: TGTGCCAGCAGGGCTAGCAGAGATACGCAGTATTTT; CDR3: CASRASRDTQYF
size: few; V: TRBV28; D: TRBD1; J: TRBJ1-4; DNA: TGTGCCAGCAGTTTTCTGCAGGGGGGAGAAAAACTGTTTTTT; CDR3: CASSFLQGGEKLFF
size: .; V: TRBV15; D: TRBD1; J: TRBJ1-1; DNA: TGTGCCACCAGCAGACCACAGGGGAGGATCACTGAAGCTTTCTTT; CDR3: CATSRPQGRITEAFF
size: few; V: TRBV9; D: TRBD1; J: TRBJ2-3; DNA: TGTGCCAGCAGCGGACCCGGGACAGGGGGCATGAATACGCAGTATTTT; CDR3: CASSGPGTGGMNTQYF
size: .; V: TRBV7-6; D: TRBD2; J: TRBJ2-5; DNA: TGTGCCAGCAGCCCTAAGGGGGCGGCTAGCGGGGGTGAGACCCAGTACTTC; CDR3: CASSPKGAASGGETQYF
size: .; V: TRBV6-5; D: .; J: TRBJ2-3; DNA: TGTGCCAGCAGTTACCGTTCGAAGGGAGATACGCAGTATTTT; CDR3: CASSYRSKGDTQYF
size: .; V: TRBV6-5; D: .; J: TRBJ1-5; DNA: TGTGCCAGCAGTTACGGAATCCGGGACGTTGGACATTTT; CDR3: CASSYGIRDVGHF